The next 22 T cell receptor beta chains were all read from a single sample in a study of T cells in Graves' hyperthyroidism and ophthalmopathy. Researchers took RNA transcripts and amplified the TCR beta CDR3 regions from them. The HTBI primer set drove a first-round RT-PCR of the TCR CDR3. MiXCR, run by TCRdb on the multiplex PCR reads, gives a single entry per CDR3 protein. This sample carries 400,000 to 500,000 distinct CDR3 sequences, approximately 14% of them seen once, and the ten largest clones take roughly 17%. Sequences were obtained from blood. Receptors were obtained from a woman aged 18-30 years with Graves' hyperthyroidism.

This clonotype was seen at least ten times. This chain's CDR3 is CASRLWGTGELFF. The CDR3, as DNA: TGTGCCAGCAGACTCTGGGGGACCGGGGAGCTGTTTTTT. This rearrangement joins TRBV27 to TRBJ2-2, with D perhaps matching TRBD1 or TRBD2 (5 bases each). The CDR3 consists of 13 residues. Germline lookup yields CDR1 MNHEY and CDR2 SMNVEV (reference sequence). With 6 bases removed from V and 5 bases from J, the gap between germline ends came to 10 bases.

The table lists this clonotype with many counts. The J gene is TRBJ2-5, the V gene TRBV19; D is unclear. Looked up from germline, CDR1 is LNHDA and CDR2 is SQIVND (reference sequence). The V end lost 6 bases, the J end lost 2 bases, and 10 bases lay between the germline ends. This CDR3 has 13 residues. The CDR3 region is CASRDSPQETQYF. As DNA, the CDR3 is TGTGCCAGTAGAGACTCTCCTCAAGAGACCCAGTACTTC.

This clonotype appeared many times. CDR3 in amino acids: CASSLERWTSGTPSNEQFF. The CDR3 DNA is TGTGCCAGCAGCTTGGAGAGATGGACTAGCGGTACCCCCTCCAATGAGCAGTTCTTC. This rearrangement joins TRBV5-8 to TRBJ2-1, with 10 bases that match TRBD2. This CDR3 is built from 19 residues. Germline V gene data show CDR1 as SGHTS and CDR2 as YDEGEE. V was clipped by 0 bases and J by 6 bases; unmatched bases: 15.

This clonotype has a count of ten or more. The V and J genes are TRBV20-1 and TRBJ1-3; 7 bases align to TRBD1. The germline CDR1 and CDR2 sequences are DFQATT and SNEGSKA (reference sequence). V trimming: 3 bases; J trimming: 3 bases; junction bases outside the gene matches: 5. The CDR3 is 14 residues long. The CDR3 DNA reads TGCAGTGCTAGTCCGGGACAGTATGGAAACACCATATATTTT. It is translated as CSASPGQYGNTIYF.

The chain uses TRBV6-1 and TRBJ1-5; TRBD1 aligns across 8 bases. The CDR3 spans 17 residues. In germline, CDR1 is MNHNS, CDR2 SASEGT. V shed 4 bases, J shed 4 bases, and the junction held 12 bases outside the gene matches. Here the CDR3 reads CASSGSRTGRGNQPQHF. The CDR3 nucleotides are TGTGCCAGCAGTGGCAGCCGGACAGGGAGAGGTAATCAGCCCCAGCATTTT.

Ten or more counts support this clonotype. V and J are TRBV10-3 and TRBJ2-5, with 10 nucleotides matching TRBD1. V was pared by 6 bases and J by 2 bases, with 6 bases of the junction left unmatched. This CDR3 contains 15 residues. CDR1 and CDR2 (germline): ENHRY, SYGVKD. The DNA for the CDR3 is TGTGCCATCAGAGCCGGGACAGGGGCACAAGAGACCCAGTACTTC. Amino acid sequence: CAIRAGTGAQETQYF.

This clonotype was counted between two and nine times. The CDR3 sequence: CSASSRYEQYF. The CDR3 DNA sequence: TGCAGTGCTAGTTCCCGCTACGAGCAGTACTTC. The chain recombines TRBV20-1 with TRBJ2-7; D unclear. Germline values: CDR1 DFQATT, CDR2 SNEGSKA (reference sequence). V dropped 3 bases and J dropped 3 bases, with 6 bases sitting between them. The CDR3 runs to 11 residues.

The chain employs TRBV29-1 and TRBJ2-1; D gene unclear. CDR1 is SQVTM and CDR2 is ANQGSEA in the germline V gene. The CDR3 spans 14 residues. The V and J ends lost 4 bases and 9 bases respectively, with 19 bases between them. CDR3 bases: TGCAGCGTTGTAATGGGTCTGCTTCATGGTGAGCAGTTCTTC. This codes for CSVVMGLLHGEQFF.

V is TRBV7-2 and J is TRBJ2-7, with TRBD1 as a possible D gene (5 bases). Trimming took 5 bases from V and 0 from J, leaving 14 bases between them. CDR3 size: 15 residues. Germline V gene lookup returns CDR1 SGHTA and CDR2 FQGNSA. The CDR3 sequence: CASSLGHLSSYEQYF. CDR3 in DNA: TGTGCCAGCAGCCTCGGACATCTAAGCTCCTACGAGCAGTACTTC.

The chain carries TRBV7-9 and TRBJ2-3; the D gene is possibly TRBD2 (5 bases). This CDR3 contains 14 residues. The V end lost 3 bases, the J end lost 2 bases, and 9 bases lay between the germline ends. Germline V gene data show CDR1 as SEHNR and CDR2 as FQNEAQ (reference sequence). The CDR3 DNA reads TGTGCCAGCAGCTTGATAGCGACCACAGATACGCAGTATTTT. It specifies CASSLIATTDTQYF.

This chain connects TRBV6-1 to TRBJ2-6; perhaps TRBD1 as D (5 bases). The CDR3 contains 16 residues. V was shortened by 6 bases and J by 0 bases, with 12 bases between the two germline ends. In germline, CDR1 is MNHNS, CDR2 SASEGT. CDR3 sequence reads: CASSIQTVSGANVLTF. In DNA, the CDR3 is TGTGCCAGCAGCATACAGACAGTCTCTGGGGCCAACGTCCTGACTTTC.

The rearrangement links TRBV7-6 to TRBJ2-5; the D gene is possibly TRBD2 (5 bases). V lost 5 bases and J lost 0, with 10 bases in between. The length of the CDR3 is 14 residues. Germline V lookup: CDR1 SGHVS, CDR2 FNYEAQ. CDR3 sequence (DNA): TGTGCCAGCAGCCGCGGACTTAACCAAGAGACCCAGTACTTC. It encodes CASSRGLNQETQYF.

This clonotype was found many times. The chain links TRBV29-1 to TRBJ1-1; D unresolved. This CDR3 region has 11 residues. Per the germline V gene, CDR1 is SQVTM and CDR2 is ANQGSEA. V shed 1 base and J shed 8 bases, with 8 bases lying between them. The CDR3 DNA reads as TGCAGCGTTGAAGGCGCAAGCGAAGCTTTCTTT. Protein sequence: CSVEGASEAFF.

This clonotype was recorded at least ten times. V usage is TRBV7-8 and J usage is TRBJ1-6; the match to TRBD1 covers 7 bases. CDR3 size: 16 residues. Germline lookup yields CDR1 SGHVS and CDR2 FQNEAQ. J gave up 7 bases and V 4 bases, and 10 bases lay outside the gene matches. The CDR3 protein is CASSSGGGQQNSPLHF. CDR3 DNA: TGTGCCAGCAGCTCAGGTGGGGGACAGCAGAATTCACCCCTCCACTTT.

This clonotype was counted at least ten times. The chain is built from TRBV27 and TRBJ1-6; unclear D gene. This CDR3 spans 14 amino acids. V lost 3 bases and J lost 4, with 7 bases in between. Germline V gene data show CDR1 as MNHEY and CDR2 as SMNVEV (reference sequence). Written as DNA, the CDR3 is TGTGCCAGCAGTTTCCGGGCATATAATTCACCCCTCCACTTT. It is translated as CASSFRAYNSPLHF.

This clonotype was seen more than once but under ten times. The CDR3 DNA sequence: TGCGCCAGCAGCCCTGGGGGTGGGGGCTACGAGCAGTACTTC. Translating it yields CASSPGGGGYEQYF. This sequence joins TRBV5-1 and TRBJ2-7; D may match TRBD1 or TRBD2 (5 bases each). V lost 4 bases and J lost 3, with 14 bases in between. CDR1 and CDR2 from the germline V gene are SGHRS and YFSETQ. The CDR3 spans 14 residues.

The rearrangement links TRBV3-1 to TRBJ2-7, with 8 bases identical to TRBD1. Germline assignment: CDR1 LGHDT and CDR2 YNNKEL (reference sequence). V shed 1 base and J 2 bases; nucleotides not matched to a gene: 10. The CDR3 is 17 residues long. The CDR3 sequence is CASSQGLPWDRTYEQYF. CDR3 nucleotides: TGTGCCAGCAGCCAAGGCCTACCTTGGGACAGGACCTACGAGCAGTACTTC.

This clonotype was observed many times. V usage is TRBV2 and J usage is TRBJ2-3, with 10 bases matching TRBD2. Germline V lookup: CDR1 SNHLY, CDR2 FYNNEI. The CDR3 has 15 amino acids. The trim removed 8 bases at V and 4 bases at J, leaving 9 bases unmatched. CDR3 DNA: TGTGCCAGCTTGTCAGCGGGAGGGCCCTCAGATACGCAGTATTTT. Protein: CASLSAGGPSDTQYF.

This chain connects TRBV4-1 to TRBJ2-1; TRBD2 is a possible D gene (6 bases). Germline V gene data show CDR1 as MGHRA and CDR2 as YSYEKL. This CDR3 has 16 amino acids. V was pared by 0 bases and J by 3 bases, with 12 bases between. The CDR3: CASSQERDSRYNEQFF. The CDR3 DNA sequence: TGCGCCAGCAGCCAAGAACGGGACTCCCGCTACAATGAGCAGTTCTTC.

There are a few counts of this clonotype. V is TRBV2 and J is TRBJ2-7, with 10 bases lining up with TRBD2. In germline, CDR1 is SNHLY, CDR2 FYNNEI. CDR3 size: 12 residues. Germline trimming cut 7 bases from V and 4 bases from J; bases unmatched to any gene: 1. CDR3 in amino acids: CASKLAGYEQYV. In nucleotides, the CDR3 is TGTGCCAGCAAACTAGCGGGATACGAGCAGTACGTC.

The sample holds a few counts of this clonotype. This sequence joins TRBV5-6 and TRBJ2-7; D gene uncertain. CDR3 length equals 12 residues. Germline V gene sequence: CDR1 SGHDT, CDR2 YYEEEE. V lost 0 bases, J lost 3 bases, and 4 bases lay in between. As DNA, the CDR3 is TGTGCCAGCAGCTTGGCCCACTACGAGCAGTACTTC. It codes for CASSLAHYEQYF. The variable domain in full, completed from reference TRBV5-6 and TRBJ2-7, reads DAGVTQSPTHLIKTRGQQVTLRCSPKSGHDTVSWYQQALGQGPQFIFQYYEEEERQRGNFPDRFSGHQFPNYSSELNVNALLLGDSALYLCASSLAHYEQYFGPGTRLTVT.

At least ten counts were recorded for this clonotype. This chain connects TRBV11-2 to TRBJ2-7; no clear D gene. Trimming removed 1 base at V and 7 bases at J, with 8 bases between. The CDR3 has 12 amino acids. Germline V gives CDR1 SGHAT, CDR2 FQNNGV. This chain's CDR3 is CASSLGLGEQYV. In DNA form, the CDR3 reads TGTGCCAGCAGCTTAGGCCTAGGAGAGCAGTACGTC.